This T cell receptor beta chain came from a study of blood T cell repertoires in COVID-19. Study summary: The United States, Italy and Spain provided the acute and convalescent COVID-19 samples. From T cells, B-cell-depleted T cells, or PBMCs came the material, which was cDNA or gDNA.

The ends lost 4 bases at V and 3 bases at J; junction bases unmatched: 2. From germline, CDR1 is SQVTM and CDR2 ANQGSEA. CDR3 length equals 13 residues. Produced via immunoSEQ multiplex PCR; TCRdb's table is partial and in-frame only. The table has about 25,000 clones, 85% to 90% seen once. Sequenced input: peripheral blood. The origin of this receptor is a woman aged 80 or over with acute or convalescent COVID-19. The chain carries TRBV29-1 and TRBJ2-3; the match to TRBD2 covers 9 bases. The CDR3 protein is CSVALAGTDTQYF. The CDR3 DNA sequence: TGCAGCGTTGCCCTAGCGGGGACAGATACGCAGTATTTT.